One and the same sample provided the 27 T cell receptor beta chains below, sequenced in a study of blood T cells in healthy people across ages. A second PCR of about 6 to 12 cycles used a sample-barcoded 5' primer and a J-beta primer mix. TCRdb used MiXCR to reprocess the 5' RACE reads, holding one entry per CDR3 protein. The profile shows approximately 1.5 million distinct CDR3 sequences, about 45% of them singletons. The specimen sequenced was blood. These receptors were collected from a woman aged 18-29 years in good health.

This CDR3 reads CASSHAQGQGNTEAFF. The CDR3 bases are TGCGCCAGCAGCCATGCTCAGGGACAGGGGAACACTGAAGCTTTCTTT. The chain couples TRBV4-1 to TRBJ1-1; 9 bases fit TRBD1. The germline V gene encodes CDR1 MGHRA and CDR2 YSYEKL. The CDR3 contains 16 residues. V was pared by 3 bases and J by 1 base, with 6 bases of the junction left unmatched.

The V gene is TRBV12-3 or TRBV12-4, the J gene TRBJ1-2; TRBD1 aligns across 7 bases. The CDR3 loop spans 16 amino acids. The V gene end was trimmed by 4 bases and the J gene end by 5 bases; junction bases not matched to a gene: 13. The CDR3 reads CASSSGAGGVEYGYTF. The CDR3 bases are TGTGCCAGCAGTTCGGGGGCAGGGGGAGTTGAGTATGGCTACACCTTC.

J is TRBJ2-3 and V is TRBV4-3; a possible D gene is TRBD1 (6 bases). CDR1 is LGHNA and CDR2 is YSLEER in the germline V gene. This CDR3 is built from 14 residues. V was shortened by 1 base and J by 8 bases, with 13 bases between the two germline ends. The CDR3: CASSQAGAGATQYF. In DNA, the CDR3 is TGCGCCAGCAGCCAAGCAGGGGCTGGGGCTACGCAGTATTTT.

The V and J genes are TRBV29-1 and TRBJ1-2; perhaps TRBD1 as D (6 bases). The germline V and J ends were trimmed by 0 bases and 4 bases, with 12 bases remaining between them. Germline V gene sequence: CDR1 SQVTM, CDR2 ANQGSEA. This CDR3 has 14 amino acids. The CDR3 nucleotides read TGCAGCGTTGAAGATCATGACAGGTCCTATGGCTACACCTTC. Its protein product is CSVEDHDRSYGYTF.

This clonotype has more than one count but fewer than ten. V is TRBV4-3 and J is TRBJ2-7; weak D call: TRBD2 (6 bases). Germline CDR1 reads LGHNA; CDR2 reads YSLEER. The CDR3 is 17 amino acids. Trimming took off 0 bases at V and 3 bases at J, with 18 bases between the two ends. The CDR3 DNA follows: TGCGCCAGCAGCCAAGAGAGGAGGAGGGTCTACGGCTACGAGCAGTACTTC. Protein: CASSQERRRVYGYEQYF.

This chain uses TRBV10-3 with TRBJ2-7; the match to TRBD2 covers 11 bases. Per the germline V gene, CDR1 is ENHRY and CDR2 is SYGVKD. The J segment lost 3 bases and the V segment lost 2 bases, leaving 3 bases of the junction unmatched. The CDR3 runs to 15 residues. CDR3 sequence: CAISEGTSGIYEQYF. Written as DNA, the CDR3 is TGTGCCATCAGTGAGGGGACTAGCGGAATCTACGAGCAGTACTTC.

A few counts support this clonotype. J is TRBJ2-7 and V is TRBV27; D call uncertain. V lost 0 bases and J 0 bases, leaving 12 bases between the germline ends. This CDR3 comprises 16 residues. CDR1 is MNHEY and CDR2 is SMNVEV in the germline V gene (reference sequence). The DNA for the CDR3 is TGTGCCAGCAGTTTATCAGGGCTGGTGCCCTCCTACGAGCAGTACTTC. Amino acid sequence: CASSLSGLVPSYEQYF.

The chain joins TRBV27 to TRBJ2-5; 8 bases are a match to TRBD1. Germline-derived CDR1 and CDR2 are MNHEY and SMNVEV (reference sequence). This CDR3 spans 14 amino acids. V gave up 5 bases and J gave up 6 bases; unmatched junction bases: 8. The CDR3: CASSPRQGPKTQYF. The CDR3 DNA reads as TGTGCCAGCAGTCCCAGACAGGGGCCGAAGACCCAGTACTTC.

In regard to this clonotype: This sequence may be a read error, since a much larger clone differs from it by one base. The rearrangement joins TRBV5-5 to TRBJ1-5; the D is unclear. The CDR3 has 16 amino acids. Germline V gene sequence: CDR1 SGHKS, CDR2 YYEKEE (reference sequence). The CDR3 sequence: CASGLDPAVHNQPQHF. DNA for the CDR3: TGTGCCAGCGGCTTGGATCCAGCCGTACACAATCAGCCCCAGCATTTT.

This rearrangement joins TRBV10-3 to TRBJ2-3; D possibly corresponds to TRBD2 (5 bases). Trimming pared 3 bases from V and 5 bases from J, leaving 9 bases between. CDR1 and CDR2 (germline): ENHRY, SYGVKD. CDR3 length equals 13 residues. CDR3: CAISDSEGDTQYF. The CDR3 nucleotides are TGTGCCATCAGTGATTCAGAGGGAGATACGCAGTATTTT.

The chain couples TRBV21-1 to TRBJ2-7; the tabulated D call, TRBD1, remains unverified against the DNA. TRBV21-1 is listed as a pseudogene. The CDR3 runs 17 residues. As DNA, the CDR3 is TGTGCCAGCAGCAAAGTTCCGGGCCGGACCAGCTCCTACGAGCAGTACTTC. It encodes CASSKVPGRTSSYEQYF.

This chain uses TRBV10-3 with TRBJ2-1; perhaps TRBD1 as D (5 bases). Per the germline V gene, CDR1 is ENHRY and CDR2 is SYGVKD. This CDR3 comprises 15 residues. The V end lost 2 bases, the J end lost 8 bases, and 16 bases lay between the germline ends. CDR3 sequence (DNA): TGTGCCATCAGTGAGGCTCAGGGCACGTTCGATGAGCAGTTCTTC. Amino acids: CAISEAQGTFDEQFF.

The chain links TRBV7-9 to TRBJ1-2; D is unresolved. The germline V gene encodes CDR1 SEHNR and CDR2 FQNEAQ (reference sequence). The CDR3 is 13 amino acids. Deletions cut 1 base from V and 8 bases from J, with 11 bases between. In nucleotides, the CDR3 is TGTGCCAGCAGCTTAGAAATGACGGAAGGCTACACCTTC. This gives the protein CASSLEMTEGYTF.

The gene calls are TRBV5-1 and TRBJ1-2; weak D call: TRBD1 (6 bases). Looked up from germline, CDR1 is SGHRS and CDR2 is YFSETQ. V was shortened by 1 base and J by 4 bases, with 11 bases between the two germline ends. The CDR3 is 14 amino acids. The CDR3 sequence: CASSLKDSSYGYTF. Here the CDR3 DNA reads TGCGCCAGCAGCTTGAAGGACAGCTCCTATGGCTACACCTTC.

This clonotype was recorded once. The CDR3 sequence: CASSDRDRVWERSYNEQYF. The CDR3, as DNA: TGTGCCAGCAGTGACCGGGACAGGGTCTGGGAGCGGAGTTACAATGAGCAGTACTTC. The V and J genes are TRBV6-1 and TRBJ2-1, with 9 bases aligning to TRBD1. The end of the DNA fits TRBJ2-7 better, so the J call may be wrong. Germline assignment: CDR1 MNHNS and CDR2 SASEGT. CDR3 length: 19 amino acids.

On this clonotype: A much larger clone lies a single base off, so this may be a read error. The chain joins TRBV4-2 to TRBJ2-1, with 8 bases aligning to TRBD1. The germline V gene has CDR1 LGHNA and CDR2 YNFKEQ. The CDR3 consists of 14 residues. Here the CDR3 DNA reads TGTGCCGGCAGCCAAACCACAGGGGGCAATGAGCAGTTCTTC. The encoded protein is CAGSQTTGGNEQFF.

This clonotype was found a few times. CDR3 coding DNA: TGTGCCAGCTCACTCACGGGCCAAAAAGGAGAGACCCAGTACTTC. It encodes CASSLTGQKGETQYF. The chain links TRBV18 to TRBJ2-5; D is unclear. Trimming removed 4 bases from V and 4 bases from J, with 16 bases in between. The CDR3 spans 15 residues. The germline V gene encodes CDR1 KGHSH and CDR2 LQKENI.

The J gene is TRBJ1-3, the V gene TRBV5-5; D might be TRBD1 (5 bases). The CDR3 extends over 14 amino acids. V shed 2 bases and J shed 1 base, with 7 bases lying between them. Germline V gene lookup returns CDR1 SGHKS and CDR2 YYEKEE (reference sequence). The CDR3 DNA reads TGTGCCAGCAGCTTACCAGGGTCTGGAAACACCATATATTTT. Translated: CASSLPGSGNTIYF.

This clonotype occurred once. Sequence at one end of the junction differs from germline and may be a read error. In nucleotides, the CDR3 is TGCAGTGCTACGGTACCTAGCGGGTTCTACAATGAGCGGTTCTTC. Protein product: CSATVPSGFYNERFF. The chain carries TRBV20-1 and TRBJ2-1; TRBD2 matches at 8 bases. Germline V gene data show CDR1 as DFQATT and CDR2 as SNEGSKA (reference sequence). There are 15 residues in the CDR3.

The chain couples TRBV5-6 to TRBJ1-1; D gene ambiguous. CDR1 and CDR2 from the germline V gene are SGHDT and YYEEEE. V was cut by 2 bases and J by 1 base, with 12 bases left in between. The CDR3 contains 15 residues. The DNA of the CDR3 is TGTGCCAGCAGCTTATGGCAGGCTTCGAACACTGAAGCTTTCTTT. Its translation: CASSLWQASNTEAFF. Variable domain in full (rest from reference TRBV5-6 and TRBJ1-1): DAGVTQSPTHLIKTRGQQVTLRCSPKSGHDTVSWYQQALGQGPQFIFQYYEEEERQRGNFPDRFSGHQFPNYSSELNVNALLLGDSALYLCASSLWQASNTEAFFGQGTRLTVV.

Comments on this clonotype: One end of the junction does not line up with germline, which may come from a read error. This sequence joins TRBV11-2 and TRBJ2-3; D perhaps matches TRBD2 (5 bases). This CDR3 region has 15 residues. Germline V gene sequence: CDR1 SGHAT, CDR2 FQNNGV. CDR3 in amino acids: CANSGLTRTTDTQYF. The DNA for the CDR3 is TGTGCCAACAGCGGATTAACTAGAACCACAGATACGCAGTATTTT.

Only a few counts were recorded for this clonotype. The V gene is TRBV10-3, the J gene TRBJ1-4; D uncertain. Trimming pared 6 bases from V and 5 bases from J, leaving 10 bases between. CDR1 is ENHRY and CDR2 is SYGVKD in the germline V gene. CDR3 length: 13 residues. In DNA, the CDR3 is TGTGCCATCAGGGACTCTGACAATGAAAAACTGTTTTTT. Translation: CAIRDSDNEKLFF.

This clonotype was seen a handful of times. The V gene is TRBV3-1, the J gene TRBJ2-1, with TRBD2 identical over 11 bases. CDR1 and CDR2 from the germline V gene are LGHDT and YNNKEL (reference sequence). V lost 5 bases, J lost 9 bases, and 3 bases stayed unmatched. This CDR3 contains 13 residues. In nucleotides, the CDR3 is TGTGCCAGCAGCGCCGGGACTAGCGGTGAGCAGTTCTTC. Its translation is CASSAGTSGEQFF.

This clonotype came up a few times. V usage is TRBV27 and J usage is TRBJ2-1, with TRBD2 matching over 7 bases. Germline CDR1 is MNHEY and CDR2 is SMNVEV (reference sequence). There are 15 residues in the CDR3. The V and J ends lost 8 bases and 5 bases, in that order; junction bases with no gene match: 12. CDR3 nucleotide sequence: TGTGCCAGCTGGCCGGAGCTAGCGGTTAACAATGAGCAGTTCTTC. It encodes CASWPELAVNNEQFF.

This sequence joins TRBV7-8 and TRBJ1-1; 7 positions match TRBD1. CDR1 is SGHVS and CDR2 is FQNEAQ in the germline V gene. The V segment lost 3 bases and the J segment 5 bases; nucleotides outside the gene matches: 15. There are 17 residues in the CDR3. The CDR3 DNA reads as TGTGCCAGCAGCTTTCCGGCGACAGGGACCGAGTGGACTGAAGCTTTCTTT. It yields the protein CASSFPATGTEWTEAFF.

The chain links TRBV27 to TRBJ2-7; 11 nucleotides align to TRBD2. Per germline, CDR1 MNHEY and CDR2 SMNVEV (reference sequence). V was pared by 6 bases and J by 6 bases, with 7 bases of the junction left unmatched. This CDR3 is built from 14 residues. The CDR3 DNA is TGTGCCAGCAGGGATTTGGGACTAGCGGTCGAGCAGTACTTC. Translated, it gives CASRDLGLAVEQYF.

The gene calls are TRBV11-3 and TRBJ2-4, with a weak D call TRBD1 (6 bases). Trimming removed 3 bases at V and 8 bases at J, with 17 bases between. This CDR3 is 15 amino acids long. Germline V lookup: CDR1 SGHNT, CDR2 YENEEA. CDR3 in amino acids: CASSLGDNLGDIQYF. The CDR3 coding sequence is TGTGCCAGCAGCTTGGGGGACAATCTTGGGGACATTCAGTACTTC. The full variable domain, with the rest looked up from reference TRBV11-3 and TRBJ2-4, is EAGVVQSPRYKIIEKKQPVAFWCNPISGHNTLYWYLQNLGQGPELLIRYENEEAVDDSQLPKDRFSAERLKGVDSTLKIQPAELGDSAVYLCASSLGDNLGDIQYFGAGTRLSVL.